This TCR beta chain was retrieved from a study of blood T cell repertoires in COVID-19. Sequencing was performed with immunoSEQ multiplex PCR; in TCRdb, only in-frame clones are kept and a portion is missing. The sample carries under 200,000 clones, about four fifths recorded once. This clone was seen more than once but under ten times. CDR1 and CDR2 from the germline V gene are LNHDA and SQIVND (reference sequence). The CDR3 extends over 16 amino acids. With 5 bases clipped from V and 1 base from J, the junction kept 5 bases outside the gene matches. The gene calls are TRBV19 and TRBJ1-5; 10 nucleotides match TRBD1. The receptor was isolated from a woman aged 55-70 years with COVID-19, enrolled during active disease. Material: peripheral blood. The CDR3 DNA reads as TGTGCCAGTAGTCTCGGGACAGGGGCCAGCAATCAGCCCCAGCATTTT. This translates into CASSLGTGASNQPQHF.